The table lists the clone carrying this TCR beta chain with many counts. Its antigen remains unidentified. 5'RACE primed from the constant segment yielded TCR alpha and TCR beta cDNA libraries bearing sample barcodes and UMIs. TCRdb analysed the 5' RACE reads with MiXCR anew, one entry per CDR3 protein. Among approximately 290,000 distinct CDR3 sequences, 8% to 10% were seen once, and the ten largest hold less than 25%. The source of the sample is a study of T-cell memory formation after mild COVID-19. On the study more broadly: Clustering of TCRs was largely donor specific. General observations from the study: There was no confirmation that second-wave clones peaking on day 37 were SARS-CoV-2 specific. Chiefly within CM and EM were the contracting CD4+ clones; CD8+ ones were within EMRA.

Germline V CDR1 and CDR2: LGHDT, YNNKEL (reference sequence). Trimming stripped 4 bases from V and 3 bases from J, with 4 bases between. The CDR3 length is 12 residues. This TCR was sampled from a man aged 18-30 years who had mild COVID-19 (a few samples of this study predate the infection). Cell type and time point are not known. The chain couples TRBV3-1 to TRBJ2-1; D unresolved. The sequencing input was PBMCs or a T cell subset sorted from them (not recorded which). The CDR3 loop reads CASSPRYNEQFF. CDR3 bases: TGTGCCAGCAGCCCGCGCTACAATGAGCAGTTCTTC.